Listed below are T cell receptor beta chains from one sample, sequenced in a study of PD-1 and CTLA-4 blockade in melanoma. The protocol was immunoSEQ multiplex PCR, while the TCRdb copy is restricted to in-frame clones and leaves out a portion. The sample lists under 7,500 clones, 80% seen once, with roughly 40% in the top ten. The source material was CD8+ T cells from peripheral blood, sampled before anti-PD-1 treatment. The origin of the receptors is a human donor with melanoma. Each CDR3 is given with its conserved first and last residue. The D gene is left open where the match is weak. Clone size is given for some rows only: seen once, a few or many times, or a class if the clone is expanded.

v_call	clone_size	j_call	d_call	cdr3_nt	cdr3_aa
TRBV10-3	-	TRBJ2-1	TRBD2	TGTGCCATCAGTGAAATTGTGCTAGCGGGGGCGTTCTACAATGAGCAGTTCTTC	CAISEIVLAGAFYNEQFF
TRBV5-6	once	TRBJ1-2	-	TGTGCCAGCAGCTTGGCCCGGTCCCCCTATGGCTACACCTTC	CASSLARSPYGYTF
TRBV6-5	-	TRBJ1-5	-	TGTGCCATCGCGGACAGTTTTGATCAGCCCCAGCATTTT	CAIADSFDQPQHF
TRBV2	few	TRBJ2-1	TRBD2	TGTGCCAGCAGCAGTCGGGGGGGGCCGCCCTACAATGAGCAGTTCTTC	CASSSRGGPPYNEQFF
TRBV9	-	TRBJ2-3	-	TGTGCCAGCAGAACCTGGGGCGGTAGCGACGATACGCAGTATTTT	CASRTWGGSDDTQYF
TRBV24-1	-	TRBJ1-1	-	TGTGCCACCAGTGAAGCAGAGAACACTGAAGCTTTCTTT	CATSEAENTEAFF
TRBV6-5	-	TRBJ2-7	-	TGTGCCAGCAGCGAGCTTGTATCCTACGAGCAGTACTTC	CASSELVSYEQYF
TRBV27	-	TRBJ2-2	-	TGTGCCAGCAGTTTATACCGGGATAGGGAGCTGTTTTTT	CASSLYRDRELFF
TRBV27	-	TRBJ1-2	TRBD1	TGTGCCAGCACGGGAGACAGGGACTATGGCTACACCTTC	CASTGDRDYGYTF
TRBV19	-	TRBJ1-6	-	TGTGCCAGTAGTATAGCGGGGGGCAATTCACCCCTCCACTTT	CASSIAGGNSPLHF
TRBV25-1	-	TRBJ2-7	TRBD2	TGTGCCAGCAGTGGGTGGGAGGGCATCTACGAGCAGTACTTC	CASSGWEGIYEQYF
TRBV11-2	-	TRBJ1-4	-	TGTGCCAGCAGCTTAGTTGGCGATGAAAAACTGTTTTTT	CASSLVGDEKLFF
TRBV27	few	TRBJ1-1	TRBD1	TGTGCCACTACAGGGGGCTCAGACACTGAAGCTTTCTTT	CATTGGSDTEAFF
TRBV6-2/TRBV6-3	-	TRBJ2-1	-	TGTGCCAGCAGTTTACAGGCGGCGGGGTGGGGCAATGAGCAGTTCTTC	CASSLQAAGWGNEQFF
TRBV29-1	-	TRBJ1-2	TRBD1	TGCAGCGCCTTTGGCGGGACAGGCGTTGGCTACACCTTC	CSAFGGTGVGYTF
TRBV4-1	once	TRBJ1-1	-	TGCGCCAGCAGCCCCCACGGGGGCGGCACTGAAGCTTTCTTT	CASSPHGGGTEAFF
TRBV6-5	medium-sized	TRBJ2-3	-	TGTGCCAGCAGTTACTCGGAACAGGGTTGGGATACGCAGTATTTT	CASSYSEQGWDTQYF
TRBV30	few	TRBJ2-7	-	TGTGCCTGGAGTGTTTTGGACTCACGCTACGAGCAGTACTTC	CAWSVLDSRYEQYF
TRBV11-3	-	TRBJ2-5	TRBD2	TGTGCCAGCAGCTCCGCGGGGGGCCAAGAGACCCAGTACTTC	CASSSAGGQETQYF
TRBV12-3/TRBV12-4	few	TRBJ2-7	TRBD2	TGTGCCAGCACCTTCAGCGGGAGGATAGTGCAGTACTTC	CASTFSGRIVQYF
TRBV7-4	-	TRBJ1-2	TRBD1	TGTGCCAGCAGCTTAGACAGGGGGACACCATTAGGGCCTGGCTACACCTTC	CASSLDRGTPLGPGYTF
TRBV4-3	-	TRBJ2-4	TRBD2	TGCGCCAGCAGCCAAGGAGCGGGGCCGGGCATTCAGTACTTC	CASSQGAGPGIQYF
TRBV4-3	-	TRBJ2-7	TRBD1	TGCGCCAGCAGCCTCCGGGACAGGGGATACGAGCAGTACTTC	CASSLRDRGYEQYF
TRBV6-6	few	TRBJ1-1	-	TGTGCCAGCAGGGGAATGAACACTGAAGCTTTCTTT	CASRGMNTEAFF
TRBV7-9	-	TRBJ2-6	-	TGTGCCAGCAGCTTAGCAGGACACCCCTCTGGGGCCAACGTCCTGACTTTC	CASSLAGHPSGANVLTF